Listed below are T cell receptor beta chains from one sample, sequenced in a study of human CD8 memory T cell subsets. For each CDR3 protein, TCRdb gives one entry from its re-call of the 5' RACE reads, without DNA. The sample table sets out around 11,000 distinct CDR3 sequences. The specimen was CD8+ T cells from PBMCs. The receptors shown here come from a human donor in good health. Both conserved end residues are part of each CDR3. A clone size is listed for some rows: how often the clone was seen (once, few, many), or a class if it is expanded.

V	J	size	CDR3
TRBV12-3/TRBV12-4	TRBJ2-7	.	CASSLHSPYEQYF
TRBV6-5	TRBJ2-5	.	CASSYNSGHPQETQYF
TRBV7-6	TRBJ1-1	medium-sized	CASSPRGQGATEAFF
TRBV13	TRBJ2-7	.	CASSPGLADYEQYF
TRBV18	TRBJ1-4	medium-sized	CASSPPVATNEKLFF
TRBV29-1	TRBJ2-2	.	CSVRAPGQGAAGELFF
TRBV6-2/TRBV6-3	TRBJ2-1	.	CASSYSGGANEQFF
TRBV10-2	TRBJ2-3	.	CASLEDGYDTDTQYF
TRBV18	TRBJ1-2	.	CASSFPAALEYTF
TRBV3-1	TRBJ2-7	.	CASSQDWGLAGAEQYF
TRBV29-1	TRBJ1-3	medium-sized	CSVEALPGRSGNTIYF
TRBV11-3	TRBJ1-2	.	CASSLMGAYGYTF
TRBV10-3	TRBJ2-1	.	CAISESISSIDNEQFF
TRBV29-1	TRBJ2-4	medium-sized	CSVEHSGLGVQYF
TRBV4-1	TRBJ1-1	.	CASSPAGTEAFF
TRBV5-5	TRBJ1-5	.	CASSLDVSNQPQHF
TRBV7-8	TRBJ2-1	.	CASSAAGTINEQFF
TRBV7-9	TRBJ2-5	.	CASSSGISETQYF
TRBV4-1	TRBJ1-4	.	CASSQGPATNEKLFF
TRBV10-3	TRBJ2-1	medium-sized	CAISESSTSGREFF
TRBV7-9	TRBJ2-7	medium-sized	CASSLTGRYEQYF
TRBV3-1	TRBJ2-7	.	CASSQAPTDGYEQYF
TRBV15	TRBJ2-1	.	CATSRERGYNEQFF
TRBV3-1	TRBJ2-3	.	CASSQYSRGVTDTQYF
TRBV20-1	TRBJ2-1	.	CSATTGNWNEQFF
TRBV25-1	TRBJ1-1	medium-sized	CASSGLGSTEAFF
TRBV10-1	TRBJ2-7	.	CASSDRQGWDEQYF
TRBV7-9	TRBJ2-3	.	CASSPGPGLAMDTQYF
TRBV20-1	TRBJ2-1	.	CSARVTPAVGDEQFF
TRBV5-6	TRBJ2-5	.	CASSFGRMVETQYF
TRBV7-2	TRBJ2-5	.	CASSLFGGVQETQYF
TRBV2	TRBJ2-5	medium-sized	CASFGTGQETQYF
TRBV20-1	TRBJ2-7	.	CSARRDSSYEQYF
TRBV10-1	TRBJ2-1	.	CASNVDPHGEQFF
TRBV30	TRBJ2-7	.	CACSPGQGTYEQYF
TRBV5-6	TRBJ1-1	.	CASSFYGLNTEAFF
TRBV4-1	TRBJ1-1	.	CASSQDSGTTEAFF
TRBV7-9	TRBJ2-5	medium-sized	CASSLMGETQYF
TRBV27	TRBJ2-5	.	CASSGLRGTQYF
TRBV12-3/TRBV12-4	TRBJ2-2	medium-sized	CASSFDGVGTGELFF
TRBV7-9	TRBJ1-5	.	CASSGGQGVQPQHF
TRBV9	TRBJ2-7	.	CASSAGLASYEQYF
TRBV9	TRBJ2-1	.	CASSPEEGDNEQFF
TRBV13	TRBJ2-3	.	CASSLDGPSTDTQYF
TRBV2	TRBJ2-1	.	CASSDGRGGRNEQFF
TRBV2	TRBJ2-1	medium-sized	CASGQGSIVVDEQFF
TRBV28	TRBJ2-3	medium-sized	CASSLDRGHTQYF